Listed below are T cell receptor beta chains from one sample, sequenced in a study of beta chain features in type 1 diabetes. Using immunoSEQ multiplex PCR, the repertoire was profiled, and TCRdb retains in-frame clones only, with some absent. The data contain 200,000 to 250,000 clones, over 7.5% of them singletons. Specimen: naive CD4+ T cells from blood. The receptors derive from a woman aged 18 to 35 in good health. Both conserved end residues are trimmed from each CDR3. Rows may omit the clone size; those that give it use once, few, many or a size class.

>few|TRBV5-1
ASSYGGSTDTQY
>NA|TRBV5-6
ASSFRRTGGDYEQY
>few|TRBV29-1
SVVGASAEQY
>many|TRBV7-9
ASSQTGGKYNEQF
>few|TRBV30
ALTGTAYEQY
>few|TRBV18
ASSPGPQETQY
>NA|TRBV19
ARPVREGGYT
>few|TRBV7-2
ASSSPGQVKSMGEQY
>few|TRBV11-1
ASSTDPSGSYNEQF
>NA|TRBV9
ASSVGTSLSYEQY
>NA|TRBV11-2
ASSRRDRGPNEQF
>few|TRBV4-1
ASSQEGGAGYTGELF
>few|TRBV10-3
AIKVGGRSYNEQF
>NA|TRBV6-5
ASRGTGLYEQY
>NA|TRBV7-9
ASSRTPGNSNTEAF
>NA|TRBV19
ASSMLDRGPGYT
>few|TRBV11-2
ASSLEGRVNTEAF
>few|TRBV7-3
ASRPGGGSVNTEAF
>few|TRBV10-3
AISPRRGGDTEAF
>few|TRBV7-9
ASREDEGNQPQH
>NA|TRBV30
AWSFQGGQPQH
>few|TRBV6-1
ASSAPYQETQY
>NA|TRBV6-1
ASRRGSNSEEQF
>many|TRBV30
AWSAETQY
>few|TRBV7-9
ASSLAHRDYGYT
>NA|TRBV15
ATSRGAYTEAF
>NA|TRBV5-4
ASSLGGLQNNEQF
>few|TRBV9
ASSVGGGARGREAF
>NA|TRBV6-1
ASRGTVVQETQY
>few|TRBV10-2
ASRGQGNQPQH
>few|TRBV11-2
ASSSLLGLSYNEQF
>NA|TRBV18
ASSPNQLTQGVYT
>NA|TRBV18
ASSPAQSSYEQY
>NA|TRBV12-5
ASGDRGENEKLF
>few|TRBV6-1
ASILLQGGGQPQH
>NA|TRBV5-1
ASSFRTGEGSYNSPLH
>few|TRBV27
ASSSTGTGSGNTIY
>NA|TRBV6-6
ASSQSGPSYNEQF
>NA|TRBV5-1
ASSLVQGDTGELF
>few|TRBV7-2
ASSWGGLADSYNEQF
>NA|TRBV5-1
ASSLGTSGSSAEQF
>NA|TRBV30
AWTGGGPGSNQPQH
>few|TRBV2
ASSKDRSNQPQH
>NA|TRBV29-1
SVSLQSGNTIY
>NA|TRBV11-2
ASSSGGETQY